Following are 22 T cell receptor beta chains from one sample sequenced in a study of cytomegalovirus exposure and HLA in healthy donors (dated by TCRdb to the late 2010s). The library was produced with the immunoSEQ multiplex PCR assay. For the multiplex PCR, a mixture combining 60 forward primers for TCR Vbeta segments and 13 reverse primers for TCR Jbeta segments was used. TCRdb stores this immuneACCESS table with in-frame sequences only. Part of the clones is absent; in the studies checked, under half of the shortfall reflects unresolved V genes, and no reason is known for the rest. Present in this sample are about 140,000 clones, 78% of which were seen just once. The ten largest clones represent about 2.5% of the sample. Sequenced sample: PBMCs. All receptors derive from a male donor in good health and CMV-seronegative.

The chain recombines TRBV5-4 with TRBJ1-2, with D possibly matching TRBD1 (6 bases). CDR3 length: 16 residues. Germline V lookup: CDR1 SGHNT, CDR2 YYREEE (reference sequence). Trimming removed 0 bases from V and 0 bases from J, with 12 bases in between. This chain's CDR3 is CASSLGQGPTNYGYTF. For the CDR3, the DNA is TGTGCCAGCAGCTTGGGCCAGGGGCCTACTAACTATGGCTACACCTTC.

Regarding this clone: It is likely a read error, because the conserved phenylalanine at the end of the CDR3 is missing. This chain connects TRBV4-1 to TRBJ2-7; 10 bases line up with TRBD1. The germline CDR1 and CDR2 sequences are MGHRA and YSYEKL. With V trimmed by 1 base and J by 3 bases, 3 bases remained unmatched. The length of the CDR3 is 15 residues. The CDR3 DNA reads TGCGCCAGCAGCCAAGTGGGACAGGGGCGCTACGAGCAGTACCTC. Translation: CASSQVGQGRYEQYL.

The gene calls are TRBV18 and TRBJ2-5; 9 positions match TRBD2. The CDR3 extends over 18 amino acids. The ends lost 3 bases at V and 4 bases at J; junction bases unmatched: 15. Per germline, CDR1 KGHSH and CDR2 LQKENI. CDR3 sequence reads: CASSPPLGASGIRETQYF. As DNA, the CDR3 is TGTGCCAGCTCACCGCCTTTAGGGGCTAGCGGGATCCGAGAGACCCAGTACTTC.

The rearrangement links TRBV30 to TRBJ1-5; no clear D. The CDR3 sequence is 14 residues long. V lost 3 bases, J lost 0 bases, and 9 bases lay in between. The germline V gene encodes CDR1 GTSNPN and CDR2 SVGIG (reference sequence). The CDR3 sequence: CAWRQRNSNQPQHF. CDR3 sequence (DNA): TGTGCCTGGAGACAGAGAAATAGCAATCAGCCCCAGCATTTT.

J is TRBJ1-1 and V is TRBV5-1; D unclear. V lost 0 bases and J lost 10, with 13 bases in between. CDR3 length: 13 amino acids. In germline, CDR1 is SGHRS, CDR2 YFSETQ. DNA for the CDR3: TGCGCCAGCAGCTTGGATCCGGAGATGTCAGCTTTCTTT. Its translation: CASSLDPEMSAFF.

The V gene is TRBV9, the J gene TRBJ1-1; D call uncertain. There are 16 residues in the CDR3. Trimming removed 0 bases from V and 3 bases from J, with 15 bases in between. The germline V gene has CDR1 SGDLS and CDR2 YYNGEE. CDR3 nucleotide sequence: TGTGCCAGCAGCGTAGGGTCAGTCAAAGTTGACACTGAAGCTTTCTTT. This encodes CASSVGSVKVDTEAFF.

The chain employs TRBV5-1 and TRBJ1-3; D uncertain. The V and J ends lost 4 bases and 0 bases respectively, with 11 bases between them. The V gene's germline CDR1 is SGHRS and CDR2 YFSETQ. This CDR3 has 15 amino acids. CDR3 bases: TGCGCCAGCAGCCCCGGGGAGGGCTCTGGAAACACCATATATTTT. The encoded protein is CASSPGEGSGNTIYF.

The chain employs TRBV7-6 and TRBJ1-3; 8 nucleotides match TRBD1. Germline V CDR1 and CDR2: SGHVS, FNYEAQ. The junction had 7 bases not matched to a gene; V was cut back by 5 bases and J by 4 bases. The CDR3 loop spans 15 amino acids. The CDR3 loop is CASSRRTGWGNTIYF. The CDR3 DNA is TGTGCCAGCAGCAGAAGGACAGGGTGGGGAAACACCATATATTTT. Using reference TRBV7-6 and TRBJ1-3 for the parts outside the CDR3, the full variable domain is GAGVSQSPRYKVTKRGQDVALRCDPISGHVSLYWYRQALGQGPEFLTYFNYEAQQDKSGLPNDRFSAERPEGSISTLTIQRTEQRDSAMYRCASSRRTGWGNTIYFGEGSWLTVV.

The rearrangement uses TRBV5-8 and TRBJ2-1, with D possibly matching TRBD2 (6 bases). Germline lookup yields CDR1 SGHTS and CDR2 YDEGEE. CDR3 length: 15 residues. Trimming stripped 2 bases from V and 6 bases from J, with 15 bases between. The CDR3 sequence: CASSFERAGINEQFF. The CDR3 nucleotides are TGTGCCAGCAGCTTTGAGCGGGCAGGTATCAATGAGCAGTTCTTC.

The chain recombines TRBV29-1 with TRBJ2-7, with 7 bases matching TRBD1. The ends lost 8 bases at V and 2 bases at J; junction bases unmatched: 6. The CDR3 covers 12 residues. Germline V lookup: CDR1 SQVTM, CDR2 ANQGSEA. The CDR3 DNA is TGCAGCATATTGGGGACAGCCTACGAGCAGTACTTC. Residues: CSILGTAYEQYF.

The chain recombines TRBV9 with TRBJ1-5, with D possibly TRBD1 on 5 matching bases. The germline V gene has CDR1 SGDLS and CDR2 YYNGEE. V was clipped by 4 bases and J by 0 bases, with 11 bases between them. This CDR3 has 15 amino acids. CDR3 bases: TGTGCCAGCAGCAAGGCAGGGAATAGCAATCAGCCCCAGCATTTT. Translated: CASSKAGNSNQPQHF. The whole variable domain, remainder taken from reference TRBV9 and TRBJ1-5, is DSGVTQTPKHLITATGQRVTLRCSPRSGDLSVYWYQQSLDQGLQFLIQYYNGEERAKGNILERFSAQQFPDLHSELNLSSLELGDSALYFCASSKAGNSNQPQHFGDGTRLSIL.

The V call is TRBV7-2, the J call TRBJ2-5, with D tentatively TRBD2 (6 bases). Germline V gene sequence: CDR1 SGHTA, CDR2 FQGNSA. The CDR3 is 14 residues long. The V gene lost 5 bases and the J gene lost 3 bases, with 13 bases spanning the gap. CDR3 nucleotides: TGTGCCAGCAGCCCTTTGGGCGGGAAAGAGACCCAGTACTTC. The encoded protein is CASSPLGGKETQYF.

This clone was detected once. V is TRBV11-2 and J is TRBJ2-1; D ambiguous. CDR1 is SGHAT, CDR2 FQNNGV, per germline. V lost 5 bases and J 7 bases, leaving 9 bases between the germline ends. The CDR3 covers 12 residues. The CDR3 DNA follows: TGTGCCAGCAGCCTCTATTCGAATGAGCAGTTCTTC. Amino acids: CASSLYSNEQFF.

Only a few counts were recorded for this clone. The chain joins TRBV5-1 to TRBJ1-1; D is unresolved. This CDR3 has 15 residues. Germline V gene sequence: CDR1 SGHRS, CDR2 YFSETQ. V was trimmed by 4 bases and J by 5 bases, leaving 18 bases between them. The CDR3 sequence is CASSPRGAVVTEAFF. The DNA for the CDR3 is TGCGCCAGCAGCCCCAGAGGAGCGGTAGTTACTGAAGCTTTCTTT.

The CDR3 loop reads CASSIDLEEVPHF. CDR3 DNA: TGTGCCAGTAGTATAGATCTTGAGGAGGTACCGCATTTT. This rearrangement joins TRBV19 to TRBJ1-5; D remains ambiguous. Germline lookup yields CDR1 LNHDA and CDR2 SQIVND (reference sequence). V shed 0 bases and J shed 15 bases, with 15 bases lying between them. This CDR3 has 13 residues. The full variable domain, completed using reference TRBV19 and TRBJ1-5, is DGGITQSPKYLFRKEGQNVTLSCEQNLNHDAMYWYRQDPGQGLRLIYYSQIVNDFQKGDIAEGYSVSREKKESFPLTVTSAQKNPTAFYLCASSIDLEEVPHFGDGTRLSIL.

V and J are TRBV9 and TRBJ2-1; 11 positions match TRBD1. Trimming at V came to 4 bases and at J to 7 bases, leaving 7 bases not matched to a gene. The germline V gene has CDR1 SGDLS and CDR2 YYNGEE. This CDR3 comprises 15 residues. CDR3: CASSHLGQGANEQFF. CDR3 sequence (DNA): TGTGCCAGCAGCCATCTAGGACAGGGGGCTAATGAGCAGTTCTTC.

V usage is TRBV30 and J usage is TRBJ2-5, with 14 nucleotides matching TRBD2. The J call may be incorrect, as the DNA end agrees better with TRBJ2-7. This CDR3 is 13 amino acids long. From germline, CDR1 is GTSNPN and CDR2 SVGIG (reference sequence). In DNA, the CDR3 is TGTGCCTGGCAAGGACTAGCGGGGGGCGAGCAGTACTTC. Protein product: CAWQGLAGGEQYF.

CDR3 amino acids: CASSYSGNTGELFF. CDR3 DNA: TGTGCCAGCAGCTATAGCGGGAACACCGGGGAGCTGTTTTTT. The chain employs TRBV7-6 and TRBJ2-2; TRBD2 is a possible D gene (6 bases). The germline V and J ends were trimmed by 4 bases and 1 base, with 7 bases remaining between them. In germline, CDR1 is SGHVS, CDR2 FNYEAQ. The CDR3 totals 14 residues.

V gene TRBV19 combines with J gene TRBJ1-5; D is possibly TRBD1 (5 bases). Between the trimmed V and J ends, which lost 6 bases and 0 bases, there was a span of 9 bases. The CDR3 loop spans 14 amino acids. Germline V CDR1 and CDR2: LNHDA, SQIVND (reference sequence). The CDR3 protein is CASSRGNSNQPQHF. Here the CDR3 DNA reads TGTGCCAGTAGCCGGGGGAATAGCAATCAGCCCCAGCATTTT. Full variable domain (missing parts from reference TRBV19 and TRBJ1-5): DGGITQSPKYLFRKEGQNVTLSCEQNLNHDAMYWYRQDPGQGLRLIYYSQIVNDFQKGDIAEGYSVSREKKESFPLTVTSAQKNPTAFYLCASSRGNSNQPQHFGDGTRLSIL.

The rearrangement links TRBV5-4 to TRBJ2-7, with a weak D call TRBD1 (6 bases). Germline CDR1 is SGHNT and CDR2 is YYREEE (reference sequence). The CDR3 runs to 13 residues. Trimming removed 4 bases at V and 3 bases at J, with 11 bases between. The CDR3 sequence is CASSPDSHYEQYF. The CDR3 DNA reads TGTGCCAGCAGCCCGGACAGCCACTACGAGCAGTACTTC.

The chain combines TRBV2 with TRBJ1-2, with D perhaps matching TRBD1 (5 bases). Germline-derived CDR1 and CDR2 are SNHLY and FYNNEI. Trimming shortened V by 8 bases and J by 8 bases, and 9 bases separated the two germline ends. The CDR3 runs to 10 residues. The CDR3 bases are TGTGCCAGCGGGACTGAGGGCTACACCTTC. It specifies CASGTEGYTF.

The rearrangement uses TRBV7-9 and TRBJ1-1; the match to TRBD1 covers 10 bases. Trimming cost V 2 bases and J 2 bases; bases outside gene matches: 14. CDR3 length equals 19 residues. Looked up from germline, CDR1 is SEHNR and CDR2 is FQNEAQ (reference sequence). CDR3 DNA sequence: TGTGCCAGCAGCTTAATCCCCAGGACAGGGGGTTCCACCAACACTGAAGCTTTCTTT. This codes for CASSLIPRTGGSTNTEAFF.